This T cell receptor beta chain was sequenced for a study of blood T cell repertoires in COVID-19. In the authors' methods: How many nucleated cells were present was estimated from reference gene primer amplification. Clones were sequenced by immunoSEQ multiplex PCR, and TCRdb holds only the in-frame ones, with some missing. Clonal size and the V and J genes are those of that table, whereas D and trimming came from the DNA. The profile shows hundreds of thousands of clones, approximately 85% of them singletons. Seattle patients were enrolled while actively infected and followed longitudinally. The CDR3 spans 14 residues. The germline gives CDR1 LGHDT, CDR2 YNNKEL (reference sequence). V was shortened by 1 base and J by 2 bases, with 8 bases between the two germline ends. This clone was detected only once. The sample carries other DNA sequences with the same CDR3.

V gene TRBV3-1 (or the pseudogene TRBV3-2) combines with J gene TRBJ1-1; D is uncertain. The sequencing sample was made of peripheral blood. The receptor comes from an elderly woman with COVID-19, enrolled during active disease. Here the CDR3 reads CASSQVGANTEAFF. CDR3 nucleotide sequence: TGTGCCAGCAGCCAAGTCGGAGCTAACACTGAAGCTTTCTTT.